This T cell receptor beta chain came from a study of shared clonotypes between healthy human individuals. The protocol was immunoSEQ multiplex PCR, while the TCRdb copy is restricted to in-frame clones and leaves out a portion. The repertoire includes approximately 480,000 clones, 60% to 80% of them detected once, and approximately 12% sits in the top ten. Trimming left V 2 bases short and J 9 bases short, with 11 bases between. The germline gives CDR1 MNHEY, CDR2 SVGAGI. The CDR3 loop spans 14 amino acids. This receptor was obtained from a woman aged 40-49 years in good health. Some clones in this sample may be carry-over from other donors' samples. The chain uses TRBV6-5 and TRBJ1-6; D is ambiguous. Sequenced: PBMCs. CDR3 coding DNA: TGTGCCAGCAGTTACGAGGCAGGCGGTTCACCCCTCCACTTT. It yields the protein CASSYEAGGSPLHF.